Below, 29 T cell receptor beta chains from the same sample are listed, as sequenced in a study of beta chain features in type 1 diabetes. No cognate antigen is known for these TCRs. The authors reverse transcribed all of the isolated RNA, so sequencing captured expressed TCRB transcripts. Sequenced by immunoSEQ multiplex PCR; TCRdb stores in-frame clones only, minus some. The table includes 200,000 to 300,000 clones, roughly 21% detected once. Study-wide points: For Type 1 diabetes patients, all four CD4+ subsets carried TCRB CDR3s that were moderately but significantly shorter.

Sequencing was performed on naive CD4+ T cells from blood. Source of these receptors: a woman aged 40 to 49 with type 1 diabetes.

V usage is TRBV19 and J usage is TRBJ2-1, with TRBD2 matching over 13 bases. The CDR3 is 14 residues long. The J segment lost 7 bases and the V segment lost 10 bases, leaving 7 bases of the junction unmatched. In germline, CDR1 is LNHDA, CDR2 SQIVND (reference sequence). The CDR3, as DNA: TGTGCCACTGGACTAGCGGGAGCGGTAAATGAGCAGTTCTTC. Its translation: CATGLAGAVNEQFF.

J is TRBJ1-2 and V is TRBV29-1; possible D gene TRBD1, 6 bases. This CDR3 spans 13 amino acids. The V end lost 4 bases, the J end lost 7 bases, and 16 bases lay between the germline ends. CDR1 SQVTM and CDR2 ANQGSEA come from the germline V gene. CDR3 residues: CSVATGQGTGYTF. The CDR3 DNA reads TGCAGCGTTGCCACAGGGCAGGGTACTGGCTACACCTTC.

V and J are TRBV7-2 and TRBJ2-3; D is ambiguous. V lost 2 bases, J lost 2 bases, and 8 bases lay in between. The CDR3 is 14 residues long. In germline, CDR1 is SGHTA, CDR2 FQGNSA. The CDR3 nucleotides are TGTGCCAGCAGCTTATATGGGCCCACAGATACGCAGTATTTT. It yields the protein CASSLYGPTDTQYF. Looking up the rest from reference TRBV7-2 and TRBJ2-3 gives the full variable domain: GAGVSQSPSNKVTEKGKDVELRCDPISGHTALYWYRQSLGQGLEFLIYFQGNSAPDKSGLPSDRFSAERTGGSVSTLTIQRTQQEDSAVYLCASSLYGPTDTQYFGPGTRLTVL.

A few counts support this clone. The chain couples TRBV30 to TRBJ2-1; D call uncertain. The CDR3 runs 11 residues. Germline V gene sequence: CDR1 GTSNPN, CDR2 SVGIG (reference sequence). Trimming pared 3 bases from V and 4 bases from J, leaving 4 bases between. CDR3 sequence (DNA): TGTGCCTGGAGACTGTACAATGAGCAGTTCTTC. Translation gives CAWRLYNEQFF.

This chain links TRBV19 with TRBJ2-1; 9 bases are shared with TRBD1. The trim removed 5 bases at V and 2 bases at J, leaving 7 bases unmatched. The CDR3 length is 16 residues. Germline CDR1 LNHDA, CDR2 SQIVND (reference sequence). The CDR3 sequence: CASSPVGTGTYNEQFF. CDR3 coding DNA: TGTGCCAGTAGTCCGGTCGGGACAGGGACCTACAATGAGCAGTTCTTC.

This chain uses TRBV5-4 with TRBJ2-3, with a tentative D call TRBD1 (6 bases). The V and J ends lost 0 bases and 6 bases respectively, with 20 bases between them. The CDR3 is made up of 17 amino acids. Germline assignment: CDR1 SGHNT and CDR2 YYREEE (reference sequence). CDR3 region: CASSLASRTVGIDTQYF. As DNA, the CDR3 is TGTGCCAGCAGCTTGGCGTCCCGGACAGTCGGAATTGATACGCAGTATTTT. Together with reference TRBV5-4 and TRBJ2-3, the CDR3 gives the full variable domain: ETGVTQSPTHLIKTRGQQVTLRCSSQSGHNTVSWYQQALGQGPQFIFQYYREEENGRGNFPPRFSGLQFPNYSSELNVNALELDDSALYLCASSLASRTVGIDTQYFGPGTRLTVL.

This chain uses TRBV2 with TRBJ1-2; D is undetermined. Germline values: CDR1 SNHLY, CDR2 FYNNEI. The CDR3 loop spans 14 amino acids. The V end was cut by 2 bases, the J end by 0 bases, with 7 bases between. CDR3 loop: CASSERGTNYGYTF. CDR3 bases: TGTGCCAGCAGTGAAAGAGGAACTAACTATGGCTACACCTTC.

On this clone itself: At one end the junction does not follow the germline gene, possibly because of a read error. The V call is TRBV5-1, the J call TRBJ1-1, with a weak D call TRBD1 (6 bases). CDR3 length: 13 amino acids. CDR1 is SGHRS and CDR2 is YFSETQ in the germline V gene. CDR3 coding DNA: TGCGCCAGCAGATTGGACAGGAACACTGAAGCTTTCTTT. It is translated as CASRLDRNTEAFF.

The gene calls are TRBV5-1 and TRBJ1-5; D gene uncertain. V was clipped by 2 bases and J by 9 bases, with 18 bases between them. The length of the CDR3 is 15 residues. Germline V CDR1 and CDR2: SGHRS, YFSETQ. CDR3 protein: CASSFLGPPEGPQHF. The CDR3 region has the DNA TGCGCCAGCAGCTTTTTGGGCCCGCCCGAAGGGCCCCAGCATTTT.

This chain uses TRBV4-3 with TRBJ1-1; 7 bases are a match to TRBD1. V trimming: 7 bases; J trimming: 4 bases; junction bases outside the gene matches: 9. CDR3 length equals 14 residues. CDR1 LGHNA and CDR2 YSLEER come from the germline V gene. Here the CDR3 DNA reads TGCGCCAGCACCTTGACAGGGATGGGCACTGAAGCTTTCTTT. Translated: CASTLTGMGTEAFF.

The gene calls are TRBV5-4 and TRBJ1-2, with 9 bases matching TRBD1. The CDR3 runs 13 residues. Germline V lookup: CDR1 SGHNT, CDR2 YYREEE (reference sequence). Trimming took 5 bases from V and 5 from J; bases not matched to a gene: 4. The CDR3 coding sequence is TGTGCCAGCAGTCGGGACAGGGAATATGGCTACACCTTC. Amino acid sequence: CASSRDREYGYTF.

The CDR3 reads CASSPPGTYYGYTF. CDR3 coding DNA: TGTGCCAGCAGCCCTCCCGGGACATACTATGGCTACACCTTC. The chain combines TRBV11-2 with TRBJ1-2; TRBD1 is a possible D gene (6 bases). CDR1 SGHAT and CDR2 FQNNGV come from the germline V gene. The CDR3 is made up of 14 amino acids. V lost 5 bases, J lost 3 bases, and 13 bases lay in between.

Only a few counts were recorded for this clone. The rearrangement uses TRBV4-3 and TRBJ2-1; a possible D gene is TRBD2 (5 bases). This CDR3 has 13 residues. The germline V gene has CDR1 LGHNA and CDR2 YSLEER. Trimming took 4 bases from V and 2 from J, leaving 6 bases between them. The CDR3 region has the DNA TGCGCCAGCAGCCTGGGAGCCTACAATGAGCAGTTCTTC. Protein: CASSLGAYNEQFF.

This chain uses TRBV28 with TRBJ1-5; D unclear. V lost 5 bases and J 1 base, leaving 9 bases between the germline ends. The CDR3 sequence is 14 residues long. In germline, CDR1 is MDHEN, CDR2 SYDVKM. This chain's CDR3 is CASSVQASNQPQHF. The CDR3 DNA reads as TGTGCCAGCAGTGTGCAAGCGAGCAATCAGCCCCAGCATTTT. Based on the CDR3 plus reference TRBV28 and TRBJ1-5, the full variable domain is DVKVTQSSRYLVKRTGEKVFLECVQDMDHENMFWYRQDPGLGLRLIYFSYDVKMKEKGDIPEGYSVSREKKERFSLILESASTNQTSMYLCASSVQASNQPQHFGDGTRLSIL.

The chain links TRBV28 to TRBJ2-1, with D maybe TRBD1 (5 bases). CDR1 and CDR2 from the germline V gene are MDHEN and SYDVKM. The germline V and J ends were trimmed by 4 bases and 5 bases, with 15 bases remaining between them. The CDR3 length is 15 residues. CDR3 in amino acids: CASSSRGSANNEQFF. In DNA, the CDR3 is TGTGCCAGCAGTTCAAGGGGTTCTGCGAACAATGAGCAGTTCTTC.

The chain is built from TRBV25-1 and TRBJ2-5, with 7 bases that match TRBD2. Germline trimming cut 7 bases from V and 5 bases from J; bases unmatched to any gene: 7. CDR1 and CDR2 (germline): MGHDK, SYGVNS. This CDR3 spans 13 amino acids. In nucleotides, the CDR3 is TGTGCCAGCACTAGCGGTGAATGGGAGACCCAGTACTTC. Translated, it gives CASTSGEWETQYF.

The CDR3, as DNA: TGTGCCAGCAGTTTATCCAGGGCGGGGGGATGGAGCAATCAGCCCCAGCATTTT. Amino acids: CASSLSRAGGWSNQPQHF. This sequence joins TRBV28 and TRBJ1-5; a weak D match, TRBD1 (5 bases). Germline V gene sequence: CDR1 MDHEN, CDR2 SYDVKM. V was clipped by 1 base and J by 1 base, with 17 bases between them. CDR3 length: 18 residues. Supplemented by reference TRBV28 and TRBJ1-5, the full variable domain reads DVKVTQSSRYLVKRTGEKVFLECVQDMDHENMFWYRQDPGLGLRLIYFSYDVKMKEKGDIPEGYSVSREKKERFSLILESASTNQTSMYLCASSLSRAGGWSNQPQHFGDGTRLSIL.

V usage is TRBV6-5 and J usage is TRBJ2-7; a weak D match, TRBD2 (6 bases). Germline values: CDR1 MNHEY, CDR2 SVGAGI. There are 15 residues in the CDR3. V was pared by 7 bases and J by 4 bases, with 20 bases between. CDR3 nucleotides: TGTGCCAGCAAAGCGGACTACTCCTCGGGATACGAGCAGTACTTC. Translated: CASKADYSSGYEQYF.

The rearrangement links TRBV28 to TRBJ2-7; 9 bases are shared with TRBD2. Trimming took 5 bases from V and 3 from J; bases not matched to a gene: 5. Germline V gives CDR1 MDHEN, CDR2 SYDVKM. The CDR3 runs 14 residues. The CDR3 DNA is TGTGCCAGCAGTAGCCCTAGCGGGATCTACGAGCAGTACTTC. Its translation is CASSSPSGIYEQYF.

The rearrangement links TRBV28 to TRBJ2-7; the match to TRBD1 covers 10 bases. From germline, CDR1 is MDHEN and CDR2 SYDVKM. This CDR3 comprises 12 residues. Trimming cost V 3 bases and J 7 bases; bases outside gene matches: 0. For the CDR3, the DNA is TGTGCCAGCAGTTTGGACAGGGGGGAGCAGTACTTC. This sequence encodes CASSLDRGEQYF.

The V call is TRBV11-2, the J call TRBJ2-7; TRBD1 aligns across 10 bases. Germline CDR1 SGHAT, CDR2 FQNNGV. This CDR3 comprises 15 residues. Unmatched junction bases numbered 9, after V lost 5 bases and J lost 5 bases. CDR3 sequence (DNA): TGTGCCAGCAGCCTTACCGGGACAGGGGTCCACGAGCAGTACTTC. The encoded protein is CASSLTGTGVHEQYF.

The chain recombines TRBV18 with TRBJ1-1; D perhaps matches TRBD1 (5 bases). The CDR3 consists of 15 residues. Germline V gene data show CDR1 as KGHSH and CDR2 as LQKENI. Trimming cost V 0 bases and J 5 bases, with 13 bases left between them. The CDR3 DNA reads TGTGCCAGCTCACCACCGGGGCAGGGTGGGACTGAAGCTTTCTTT. Residues: CASSPPGQGGTEAFF.

The chain is built from TRBV4-1 and TRBJ2-6; D call uncertain. Between the trimmed V and J ends, which lost 1 base and 2 bases, there was a span of 15 bases. The germline V gene has CDR1 MGHRA and CDR2 YSYEKL. The CDR3 covers 18 residues. The CDR3 nucleotides are TGCGCCAGCAGCCAAGTTGAGGCCGATAGAGCTGGGGCCAACGTCCTGACTTTC. Translating it yields CASSQVEADRAGANVLTF.

In this sample, this clone turned up a few times. V is TRBV5-1 and J is TRBJ2-1; 12 nucleotides line up with TRBD2. V dropped 4 bases and J dropped 10; count of bases not matched to a gene: 9. Germline V lookup: CDR1 SGHRS, CDR2 YFSETQ. CDR3 length equals 15 residues. As DNA, the CDR3 is TGCGCCAGCAGCGCTCGACTAGCGGGAGCTCGGGAGCAGTTCTTC. This translates into CASSARLAGAREQFF.

In this sample, this clone turned up a few times. The chain is built from TRBV4-1 and TRBJ1-1; a possible D gene is TRBD1 (5 bases). V was clipped by 4 bases and J by 2 bases, with 14 bases between them. CDR1 MGHRA and CDR2 YSYEKL come from the germline V gene. The CDR3 covers 15 residues. CDR3 sequence reads: CASSPEGTRNTEAFF. The CDR3 region has the DNA TGCGCCAGCAGCCCAGAAGGGACTCGCAACACTGAAGCTTTCTTT.

V usage is TRBV28 and J usage is TRBJ2-6, with D maybe TRBD1 (5 bases). The CDR3 totals 15 residues. CDR1 MDHEN and CDR2 SYDVKM come from the germline V gene. The germline V and J ends were trimmed by 6 bases and 1 base, with 10 bases remaining between them. The chain's CDR3 is CASSVRGSGANVLTF. CDR3 in DNA: TGTGCCAGCAGCGTTAGGGGTTCTGGGGCCAACGTCCTGACTTTC. Supplemented by reference TRBV28 and TRBJ2-6, the full variable domain reads DVKVTQSSRYLVKRTGEKVFLECVQDMDHENMFWYRQDPGLGLRLIYFSYDVKMKEKGDIPEGYSVSREKKERFSLILESASTNQTSMYLCASSVRGSGANVLTFGAGSRLTVL.

The chain uses TRBV5-1 and TRBJ2-1; perhaps TRBD2 as D (5 bases). The CDR3 runs 12 residues. V lost 4 bases, J lost 4 bases, and 6 bases lay in between. Per germline, CDR1 SGHRS and CDR2 YFSETQ. CDR3 residues: CASSREYNEQFF. CDR3 DNA: TGCGCCAGCAGCCGGGAATACAATGAGCAGTTCTTC.

The V call is TRBV29-1, the J call TRBJ2-5; 8 bases map to TRBD1. Germline loops: CDR1 SQVTM, CDR2 ANQGSEA. J lost 2 bases, V lost 6 bases, and 11 bases had no gene match. The length of the CDR3 is 15 residues. The CDR3 DNA sequence: TGCAGCGTCCGCGGGGACAGGCTCCTTCAAGAGACCCAGTACTTC. This encodes CSVRGDRLLQETQYF.

This clone came up a few times. The sample carries other DNA sequences with the same CDR3. The chain has TRBV7-2 and TRBJ2-5, with TRBD2 identical over 9 bases. This CDR3 has 14 residues. Germline CDR1 and CDR2: SGHTA and FQGNSA. V shed 3 bases and J 5 bases; nucleotides not matched to a gene: 4. The CDR3 sequence is CASSLAGGRETQYF. In DNA, the CDR3 is TGTGCCAGCAGCTTGGCGGGAGGGCGGGAGACCCAGTACTTC.